The 31 T cell receptor beta chains below come from one sample, sequenced in a study of blood T cell repertoires in COVID-19. Clones were read by immunoSEQ multiplex PCR, and TCRdb kept only the in-frame ones, dropping some. Here the sample spans 150,000 to 200,000 clones, about 90% being singletons. The sample was peripheral blood. Receptors originate from a woman in her seventies with acute or convalescent COVID-19.

The chain recombines TRBV4-2 with TRBJ1-3, with 9 positions matching TRBD1. This CDR3 region has 16 residues. Germline V gene lookup returns CDR1 LGHNA and CDR2 YNFKEQ. After removal of 2 bases from V and 1 base from J, the junction contained 3 bases not matched to a gene. This CDR3 is CASSQPDRGSGNTIYF. The CDR3 nucleotides are TGTGCCAGCAGCCAACCCGACAGGGGGTCTGGAAACACCATATATTTT.

Of note for this clone: Its ends do not fully match the called genes, so a read error is possible. V usage is TRBV7-7 and J usage is TRBJ2-3, with D hard to call. The CDR3 runs 14 residues. In germline, CDR1 is SSHAT, CDR2 FNYEAQ (reference sequence). DNA for the CDR3: TGTGCTAGCAGCTCCAGAGGTGGCACAGATACGCAGTATTTT. The encoded protein is CASSSRGGTDTQYF.

This chain uses TRBV7-2 with TRBJ2-3; 8 nucleotides line up with TRBD2. CDR3 length: 14 residues. Germline V gene data show CDR1 as SGHTA and CDR2 as FQGNSA. Trimming at V came to 5 bases and at J to 4 bases, leaving 5 bases not matched to a gene. CDR3 bases: TGTGCCAGCAGCCGGGGGGGCATGGCAGATACGCAGTATTTT. Residues: CASSRGGMADTQYF.

The rearrangement joins TRBV7-2 to TRBJ1-5; D might be TRBD1 (5 bases). Germline V CDR1 and CDR2: SGHTA, FQGNSA. The germline V and J ends were trimmed by 3 bases and 0 bases, with 9 bases remaining between them. The CDR3 length is 15 residues. This chain's CDR3 is CASSFYRSSNQPQHF. As DNA, the CDR3 is TGTGCCAGCAGCTTCTACAGGTCTAGCAATCAGCCCCAGCATTTT.

V is TRBV6-5 and J is TRBJ2-5; maybe TRBD2 (5 bases). Germline CDR1 and CDR2: MNHEY and SVGAGI. CDR3 length: 13 amino acids. Trimming cost V 2 bases and J 2 bases, with 6 bases left between them. Here the CDR3 reads CASSYRGQETQYF. The DNA for the CDR3 is TGTGCCAGCAGTTACCGGGGACAAGAGACCCAGTACTTC.

This chain uses TRBV5-4 with TRBJ2-3; 10 bases agree with TRBD1. Trimming took 4 bases from V and 6 from J; bases not matched to a gene: 8. The CDR3 consists of 15 residues. In germline, CDR1 is SGHNT, CDR2 YYREEE (reference sequence). The CDR3: CASSPGTGVGDTQYF. CDR3 nucleotide sequence: TGTGCCAGCAGCCCCGGGACAGGGGTGGGGGATACGCAGTATTTT.

V and J are TRBV2 and TRBJ2-1, with D tentatively TRBD2 (5 bases). The CDR3 runs to 14 residues. CDR1 is SNHLY, CDR2 FYNNEI, per germline. Trimming cost V 4 bases and J 9 bases, with 16 bases left between them. The CDR3 DNA reads TGTGCCAGCAGTGTAACCCCCAGTGAGGGTGAGCAGTTCTTC. Its translation is CASSVTPSEGEQFF.

This clone showed up just a few times. A read error may explain this, as a much larger clone is one base away. V usage is TRBV12-3 or TRBV12-4 and J usage is TRBJ2-5, with TRBD1 matching 9 bases. This CDR3 has 13 residues. V lost 4 bases, J lost 5 bases, and 2 bases stayed unmatched. The CDR3 protein is CASSWGQGETQYF. CDR3 sequence (DNA): TGTGCCAGCAGTTGGGGACAGGGTGAGACCCAGTACTTC.

The V gene is TRBV9, the J gene TRBJ2-3; possibly TRBD2 for D (5 bases). V was cut by 0 bases and J by 3 bases, with 11 bases left in between. CDR3 length equals 15 residues. The germline V gene has CDR1 SGDLS and CDR2 YYNGEE. The CDR3, as DNA: TGTGCCAGCAGCGTAGGAGAGGGTAGGACAGATACGCAGTATTTT. Translation: CASSVGEGRTDTQYF.

This clone was observed a single time. The chain is built from TRBV2 and TRBJ1-4; 9 bases line up with TRBD1. The germline V gene has CDR1 SNHLY and CDR2 FYNNEI. The CDR3 sequence is 15 residues long. V was clipped by 6 bases and J by 5 bases; unmatched bases: 7. In DNA form, the CDR3 reads TGTGCCAGCAGAGGGGGAGGGACAGGGAATGAAAAACTGTTTTTT. Translated, it gives CASRGGGTGNEKLFF. The whole variable domain, filled in from reference TRBV2 and TRBJ1-4, reads EPEVTQTPSHQVTQMGQEVILRCVPISNHLYFYWYRQILGQKVEFLVSFYNNEISEKSEIFDDQFSVERPDGSNFTLKIRSTKLEDSAMYFCASRGGGTGNEKLFFGSGTQLSVL.

As DNA, the CDR3 is TGTGCCAGCAGCCAAGGGCAGAACTCTGGAAACACCATATATTTT. Its protein is CASSQGQNSGNTIYF. This sequence joins TRBV14 and TRBJ1-3; D not certain. This CDR3 is 15 amino acids long. Germline lookup yields CDR1 SGHDN and CDR2 FVKESK. V lost 1 base and J lost 0, with 7 bases in between.

The V and J genes are TRBV4-3 and TRBJ2-7; 10 nucleotides line up with TRBD2. The V and J ends lost 2 bases and 6 bases, in that order; junction bases with no gene match: 13. CDR3 length: 17 residues. From germline, CDR1 is LGHNA and CDR2 YSLEER. Here the CDR3 reads CASSQSPSGSLASEQYF. CDR3 nucleotide sequence: TGCGCCAGCAGCCAATCTCCTAGCGGGAGTCTCGCTTCCGAGCAGTACTTC.

The chain links TRBV7-9 to TRBJ2-1; weak D call: TRBD2 (5 bases). CDR1 SEHNR and CDR2 FQNEAQ come from the germline V gene (reference sequence). The V gene lost 8 bases and the J gene lost 10 bases, with 18 bases spanning the gap. This CDR3 is 13 amino acids long. The CDR3, as DNA: TGTGCCAGCCGGAGCGGAGTGGTAAGGGAGCAGTTCTTC. Amino acid sequence: CASRSGVVREQFF.

CDR3 DNA: TGTGCCAGCAGCTCAGGACAGGGTATTTTCCAGCCCCAGCATTTT. It is translated as CASSSGQGIFQPQHF. The rearrangement links TRBV6-2 or TRBV6-3 to TRBJ1-5; TRBD1 aligns across 8 bases. Germline CDR1 is MNHEY and CDR2 is SVGEGT. After removal of 6 bases from V and 7 bases from J, the junction contained 11 bases not matched to a gene. The CDR3 runs 15 residues.

This chain uses TRBV5-6 with TRBJ1-6; D gene unclear. CDR3 length: 16 amino acids. Trimming shortened V by 4 bases and J by 9 bases, and 20 bases separated the two germline ends. Germline V gene data show CDR1 as SGHDT and CDR2 as YYEEEE. CDR3 amino acids: CASSQIRPTGGSPLHF. DNA of the CDR3: TGTGCCAGCAGCCAAATCCGCCCCACCGGTGGTTCACCCCTCCACTTT.

The gene calls are TRBV11-3 and TRBJ2-2; 7 nucleotides match TRBD2. Germline CDR1 reads SGHNT; CDR2 reads YENEEA. Trimming cost V 9 bases and J 5 bases; bases outside gene matches: 12. The CDR3 length is 15 residues. This CDR3 reads CASQLAGEGTGELFF. The CDR3 DNA is TGTGCCAGTCAACTGGCGGGGGAAGGAACCGGGGAGCTGTTTTTT.

This clone has just one count. The chain combines TRBV2 with TRBJ1-3, with D unclear. V was shortened by 3 bases and J by 1 base, with 13 bases between the two germline ends. This CDR3 contains 16 residues. Germline values: CDR1 SNHLY, CDR2 FYNNEI. CDR3: CASSERQEDSGNTIYF. CDR3 in DNA: TGTGCCAGCAGTGAGCGTCAGGAGGATTCTGGAAACACCATATATTTT.

This chain joins TRBV5-6 and TRBJ1-3; 8 nucleotides match TRBD1. Germline V gives CDR1 SGHDT, CDR2 YYEEEE. Germline trimming cut 2 bases from V and 2 bases from J; bases unmatched to any gene: 6. The CDR3 has 16 amino acids. CDR3: CASSFFSGGPGNTIYF. The DNA of the CDR3 is TGTGCCAGCAGCTTTTTCTCAGGGGGCCCTGGAAACACCATATATTTT.

This clone was detected once. V gene TRBV7-2 combines with J gene TRBJ2-3; D possibly corresponds to TRBD2 (6 bases). This CDR3 spans 15 amino acids. The germline V gene has CDR1 SGHTA and CDR2 FQGNSA. The V and J ends lost 5 bases and 4 bases respectively, with 16 bases between them. The CDR3 nucleotides are TGTGCCAGCAGCCTCCTGCCGGGGGACGCAGATACGCAGTATTTT. This encodes CASSLLPGDADTQYF.

Comment on this clone: The same CDR3 can be traced to other DNA sequences in this sample. The CDR3 nucleotides are TGTGCCAGCAGTGACAGGGCCGATCAGCCCCAGCATTTT. Its protein product is CASSDRADQPQHF. The chain has TRBV28 and TRBJ1-5; 7 bases are a match to TRBD1. The CDR3 is made up of 13 amino acids. J was trimmed by 5 bases and V by 5 bases; bases with no gene match: 3. From germline, CDR1 is MDHEN and CDR2 SYDVKM.

The V call is TRBV11-2, the J call TRBJ2-3; possible D gene TRBD1, 5 bases. CDR1 is SGHAT and CDR2 is FQNNGV in the germline V gene. The CDR3 has 12 residues. Between the trimmed V and J ends, which lost 10 bases and 6 bases, there was a span of 14 bases. The CDR3: CATAQAADTQYF. The CDR3 DNA follows: TGTGCCACAGCACAGGCGGCTGATACGCAGTATTTT.

V gene TRBV7-2 combines with J gene TRBJ1-1, with TRBD1 matching over 8 bases. The length of the CDR3 is 14 residues. CDR1 is SGHTA and CDR2 is FQGNSA in the germline V gene. V lost 5 bases, J lost 5 bases, and 7 bases stayed unmatched. Here the CDR3 reads CASSPRTGRTEAFF. CDR3 DNA sequence: TGTGCCAGCAGCCCCAGGACAGGGCGTACTGAAGCTTTCTTT.

This clone was seen more than once but under ten times. The rearrangement links TRBV7-2 to TRBJ2-7; TRBD2 matches at 13 bases. Germline-derived CDR1 and CDR2 are SGHTA and FQGNSA. V was clipped by 5 bases and J by 6 bases; unmatched bases: 7. The CDR3 runs 15 residues. The CDR3 DNA reads TGTGCCAGCAGCCCCCGGACTAGCGGGAGCGGCGAGCAGTACTTC. It specifies CASSPRTSGSGEQYF.

The chain links TRBV19 to TRBJ2-7; D is unclear. The CDR3 extends over 12 amino acids. The ends were cut back, 6 bases at V and 5 bases at J, with 11 bases in the middle. Germline V gene lookup returns CDR1 LNHDA and CDR2 SQIVND (reference sequence). The CDR3 DNA reads as TGTGCCAGTAGGGATGACACGGACGAGCAGTACTTC. This encodes CASRDDTDEQYF.

This rearrangement joins TRBV19 to TRBJ1-5; no clear D. Germline V gene data show CDR1 as LNHDA and CDR2 as SQIVND (reference sequence). The CDR3 consists of 14 residues. The V and J ends lost 4 bases and 6 bases respectively, with 13 bases between them. In DNA, the CDR3 is TGTGCCAGTAGTACTGACATGGCTGGTCAGCCCCAGCATTTT. The encoded protein is CASSTDMAGQPQHF.

The rearrangement uses TRBV5-1 and TRBJ2-3, with D uncertain. Per the germline V gene, CDR1 is SGHRS and CDR2 is YFSETQ. CDR3 size: 15 residues. V was pared by 0 bases and J by 1 base, with 9 bases between. CDR3 region: CASSLEPARTDTQYF. The DNA of the CDR3 is TGCGCCAGCAGCTTGGAGCCAGCGCGCACAGATACGCAGTATTTT.

The rearrangement joins TRBV12-5 to TRBJ1-5; TRBD1 agrees at 12 bases. The CDR3 is 16 amino acids. Germline assignment: CDR1 LGHNT and CDR2 FRNRAP. With V trimmed by 5 bases and J by 7 bases, 9 bases remained unmatched. The CDR3 nucleotides read TGTGCTAGTGGTATTGGCCGGGACAGGGGGCCACAGCCCCAGCATTTT. Protein product: CASGIGRDRGPQPQHF.

J is TRBJ1-3 and V is TRBV9, with TRBD1 identical over 7 bases. The CDR3 totals 16 residues. Unmatched junction bases numbered 9, after V lost 4 bases and J lost 2 bases. Germline CDR1 and CDR2: SGDLS and YYNGEE. The CDR3 nucleotides read TGTGCCAGCAGCCCTGGTGGCCAGGGGGCTGGAAACACCATATATTTT. Translating it yields CASSPGGQGAGNTIYF.

The chain uses TRBV27 and TRBJ2-3, with D possibly matching TRBD2 (6 bases). Trimming stripped 8 bases from V and 2 bases from J, with 17 bases between. Germline V gives CDR1 MNHEY, CDR2 SMNVEV (reference sequence). The CDR3 extends over 15 amino acids. The CDR3 DNA is TGTGCCAGCGGCGGGGAGTGGGGTTCCACAGATACGCAGTATTTT. Protein product: CASGGEWGSTDTQYF.

J is TRBJ1-2 and V is TRBV27; tentative D call: TRBD1 (6 bases). The CDR3 has 17 residues. Germline V CDR1 and CDR2: MNHEY, SMNVEV (reference sequence). Trimming removed 2 bases at V and 0 bases at J, with 16 bases between. This CDR3 reads CASSLRPPRTANYGYTF. CDR3 bases: TGTGCCAGCAGTTTACGACCCCCGAGGACAGCTAACTATGGCTACACCTTC.

The chain carries TRBV5-1 and TRBJ2-1; maybe TRBD2 (6 bases). CDR3 size: 16 residues. Germline V gene sequence: CDR1 SGHRS, CDR2 YFSETQ. Trimming stripped 3 bases from V and 0 bases from J, with 13 bases between. The CDR3 DNA sequence: TGCGCCAGCAGCTCCGCCCCCGGGAGCTCCTACAATGAGCAGTTCTTC. Translating gives CASSSAPGSSYNEQFF. Together with reference TRBV5-1 and TRBJ2-1, the CDR3 gives the full variable domain: KAGVTQTPRYLIKTRGQQVTLSCSPISGHRSVSWYQQTPGQGLQFLFEYFSETQRNKGNFPGRFSGRQFSNSRSEMNVSTLELGDSALYLCASSSAPGSSYNEQFFGPGTRLTVL.